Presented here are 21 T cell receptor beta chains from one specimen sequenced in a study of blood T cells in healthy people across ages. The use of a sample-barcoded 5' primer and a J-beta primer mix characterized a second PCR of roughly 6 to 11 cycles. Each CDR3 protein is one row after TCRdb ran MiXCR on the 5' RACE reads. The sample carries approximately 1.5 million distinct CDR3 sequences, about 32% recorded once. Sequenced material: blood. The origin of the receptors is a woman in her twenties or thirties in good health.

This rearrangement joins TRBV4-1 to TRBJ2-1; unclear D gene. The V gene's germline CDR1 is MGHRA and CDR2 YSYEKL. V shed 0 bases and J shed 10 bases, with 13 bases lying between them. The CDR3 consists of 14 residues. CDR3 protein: CASSQEKPVNEQFF. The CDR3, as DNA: TGCGCCAGCAGCCAAGAAAAACCCGTAAACGAGCAGTTCTTC.

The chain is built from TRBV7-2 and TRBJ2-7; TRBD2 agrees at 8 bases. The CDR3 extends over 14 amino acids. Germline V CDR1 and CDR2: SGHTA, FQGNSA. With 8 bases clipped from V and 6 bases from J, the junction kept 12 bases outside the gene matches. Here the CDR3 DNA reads TGTGCCAGCTGTTCAGCGGGAGCCCTAACCGAGCAGTACTTC. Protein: CASCSAGALTEQYF.

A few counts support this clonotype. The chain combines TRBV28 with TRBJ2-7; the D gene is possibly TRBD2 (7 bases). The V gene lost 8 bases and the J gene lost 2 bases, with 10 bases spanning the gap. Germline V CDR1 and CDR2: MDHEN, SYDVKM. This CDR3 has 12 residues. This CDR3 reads CASGGGAYEQYF. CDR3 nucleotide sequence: TGTGCCAGCGGAGGGGGGGCCTACGAGCAGTACTTC.

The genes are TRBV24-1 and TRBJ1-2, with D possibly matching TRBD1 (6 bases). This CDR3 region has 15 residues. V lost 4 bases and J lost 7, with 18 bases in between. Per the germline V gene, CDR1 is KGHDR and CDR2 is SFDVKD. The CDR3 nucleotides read TGTGCCACCAGTGAACATTCCAGCAGGGGCGGTGGCTACACCTTC. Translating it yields CATSEHSSRGGGYTF.

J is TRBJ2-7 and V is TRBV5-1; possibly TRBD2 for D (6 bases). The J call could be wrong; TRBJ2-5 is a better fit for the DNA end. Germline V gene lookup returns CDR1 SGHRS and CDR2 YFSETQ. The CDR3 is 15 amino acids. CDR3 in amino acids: CASSSLTGVQETQYF. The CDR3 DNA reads TGCGCCAGCAGCTCCCTGACGGGGGTCCAAGAGACCCAGTACTTC.

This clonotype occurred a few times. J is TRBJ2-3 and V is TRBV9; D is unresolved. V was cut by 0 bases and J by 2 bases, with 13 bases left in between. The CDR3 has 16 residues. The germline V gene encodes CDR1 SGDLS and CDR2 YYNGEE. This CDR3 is CASSVGASPNTDTQYF. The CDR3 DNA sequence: TGTGCCAGCAGCGTAGGGGCCAGCCCGAACACAGATACGCAGTATTTT. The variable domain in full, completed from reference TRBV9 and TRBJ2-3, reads DSGVTQTPKHLITATGQRVTLRCSPRSGDLSVYWYQQSLDQGLQFLIQYYNGEERAKGNILERFSAQQFPDLHSELNLSSLELGDSALYFCASSVGASPNTDTQYFGPGTRLTVL.

In nucleotides, the CDR3 is TGTGCCTGGAGTTGGGACACCGGGGTCACAGATACGCAGTATTTT. Its protein is CAWSWDTGVTDTQYF. The rearrangement uses TRBV30 and TRBJ2-3; TRBD1 is a possible D gene (6 bases). The CDR3 has 15 amino acids. Trimming stripped 2 bases from V and 2 bases from J, with 14 bases between. Germline-derived CDR1 and CDR2 are GTSNPN and SVGIG (reference sequence).

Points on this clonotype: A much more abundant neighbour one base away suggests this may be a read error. This CDR3 is CTSGNYEQYF. The CDR3 region has the DNA TGTACCAGCGGAAACTACGAGCAGTACTTC. The J gene is TRBJ2-7, the V gene TRBV6-6; tentative D call: TRBD2 (5 bases). CDR3 length: 10 residues. CDR1 is MNHNY and CDR2 is SVGAGI in the germline V gene (reference sequence).

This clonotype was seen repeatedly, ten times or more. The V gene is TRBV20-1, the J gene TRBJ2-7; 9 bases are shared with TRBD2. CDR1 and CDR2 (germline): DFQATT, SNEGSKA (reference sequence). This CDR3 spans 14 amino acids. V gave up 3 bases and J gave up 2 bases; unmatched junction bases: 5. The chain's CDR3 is CSARRLAGPYEQYF. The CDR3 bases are TGCAGTGCTAGGCGGCTAGCGGGACCCTACGAGCAGTACTTC.

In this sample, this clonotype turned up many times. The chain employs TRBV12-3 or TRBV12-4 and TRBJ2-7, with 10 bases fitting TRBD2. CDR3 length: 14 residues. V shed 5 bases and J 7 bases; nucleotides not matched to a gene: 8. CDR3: CASSPLAGVGEQYF. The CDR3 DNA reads TGTGCCAGCAGTCCCCTAGCGGGAGTTGGGGAGCAGTACTTC.

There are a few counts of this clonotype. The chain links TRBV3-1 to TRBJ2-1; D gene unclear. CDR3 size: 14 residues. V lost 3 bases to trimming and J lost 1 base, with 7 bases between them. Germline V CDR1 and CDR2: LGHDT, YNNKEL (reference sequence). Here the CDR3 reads CASSQTESYNEQFF. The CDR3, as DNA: TGTGCCAGCAGCCAGACGGAGTCCTACAATGAGCAGTTCTTC.

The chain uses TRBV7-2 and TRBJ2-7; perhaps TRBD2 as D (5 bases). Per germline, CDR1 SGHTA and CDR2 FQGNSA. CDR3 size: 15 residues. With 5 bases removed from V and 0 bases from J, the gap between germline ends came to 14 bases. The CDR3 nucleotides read TGTGCCAGCAGCCCCCGGGCGGGTTCCTCCTACGAGCAGTACTTC. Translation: CASSPRAGSSYEQYF.

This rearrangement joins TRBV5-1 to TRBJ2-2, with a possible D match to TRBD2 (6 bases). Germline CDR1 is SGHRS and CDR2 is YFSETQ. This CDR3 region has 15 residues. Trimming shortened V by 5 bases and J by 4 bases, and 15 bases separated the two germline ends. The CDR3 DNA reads TGCGCCAGCAGATCCTCCGGAGGGAGCACCGGGGAGCTGTTTTTT. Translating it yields CASRSSGGSTGELFF.

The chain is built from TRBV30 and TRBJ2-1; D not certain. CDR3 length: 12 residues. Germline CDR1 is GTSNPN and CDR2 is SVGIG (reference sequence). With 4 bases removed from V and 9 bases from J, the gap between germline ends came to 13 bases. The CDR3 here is CAWKGLEIEQFF. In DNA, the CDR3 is TGTGCCTGGAAGGGTCTAGAGATTGAGCAGTTCTTC. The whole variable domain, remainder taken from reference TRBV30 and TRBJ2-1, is SQTIHQWPATLVQPVGSPLSLECTVEGTSNPNLYWYRQAAGRGLQLLFYSVGIGQISSEVPQNLSASRPQDRQFILSSKKLLLSDSGFYLCAWKGLEIEQFFGPGTRLTVL.

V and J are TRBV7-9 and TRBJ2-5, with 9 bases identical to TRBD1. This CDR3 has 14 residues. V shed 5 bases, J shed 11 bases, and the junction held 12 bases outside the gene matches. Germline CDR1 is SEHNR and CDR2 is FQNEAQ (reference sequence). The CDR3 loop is CASSPQGALNEQYF. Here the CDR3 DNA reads TGTGCCAGCAGCCCACAGGGGGCATTGAATGAGCAGTACTTC.

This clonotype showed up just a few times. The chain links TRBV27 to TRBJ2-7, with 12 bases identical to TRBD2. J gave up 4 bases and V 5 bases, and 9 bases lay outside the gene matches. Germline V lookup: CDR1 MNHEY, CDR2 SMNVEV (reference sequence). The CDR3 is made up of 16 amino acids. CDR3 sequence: CASSPSRTSGIYEQYF. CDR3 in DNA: TGTGCCAGCAGTCCCTCGCGGACTAGCGGGATTTACGAGCAGTACTTC.

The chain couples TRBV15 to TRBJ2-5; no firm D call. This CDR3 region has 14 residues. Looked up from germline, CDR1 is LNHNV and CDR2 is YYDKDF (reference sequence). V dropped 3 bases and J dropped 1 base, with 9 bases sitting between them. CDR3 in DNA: TGTGCCACCAGCAGTGCGGACCTCCAAGAGACCCAGTACTTC. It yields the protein CATSSADLQETQYF.

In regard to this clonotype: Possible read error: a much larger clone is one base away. CDR3 sequence reads: CSARDSPCEQYF. In DNA, the CDR3 is TGCAGTGCAAGGGACTCCCCCTGCGAGCAGTACTTC. V is TRBV20-1 and J is TRBJ2-7; possibly TRBD2 for D (6 bases). The CDR3 has 12 residues. Germline values: CDR1 DFQATT, CDR2 SNEGSKA (reference sequence). V was clipped by 6 bases and J by 6 bases, with 15 bases between them.

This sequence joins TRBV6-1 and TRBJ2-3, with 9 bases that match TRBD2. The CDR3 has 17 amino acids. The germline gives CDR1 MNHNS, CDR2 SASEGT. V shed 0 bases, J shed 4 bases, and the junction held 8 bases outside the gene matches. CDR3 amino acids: CASSEAWDSGSPDTQYF. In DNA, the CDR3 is TGTGCCAGCAGTGAAGCGTGGGATAGCGGGAGCCCAGATACGCAGTATTTT.

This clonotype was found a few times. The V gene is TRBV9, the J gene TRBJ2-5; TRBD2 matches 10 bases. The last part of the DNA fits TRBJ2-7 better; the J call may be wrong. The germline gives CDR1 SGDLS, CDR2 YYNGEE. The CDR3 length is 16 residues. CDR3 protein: CASSVAMRTSGSEQYF. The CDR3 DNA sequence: TGTGCCAGCAGCGTAGCTATGAGGACTAGCGGCTCCGAGCAGTACTTC.

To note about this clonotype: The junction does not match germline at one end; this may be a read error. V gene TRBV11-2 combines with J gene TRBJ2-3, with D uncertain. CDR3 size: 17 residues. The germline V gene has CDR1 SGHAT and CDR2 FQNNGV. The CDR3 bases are TGTGCCAGCAGCCTAGAATGGTGGGCGTCCGGCACAGATACGCAGTATTTT. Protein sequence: CASSLEWWASGTDTQYF.